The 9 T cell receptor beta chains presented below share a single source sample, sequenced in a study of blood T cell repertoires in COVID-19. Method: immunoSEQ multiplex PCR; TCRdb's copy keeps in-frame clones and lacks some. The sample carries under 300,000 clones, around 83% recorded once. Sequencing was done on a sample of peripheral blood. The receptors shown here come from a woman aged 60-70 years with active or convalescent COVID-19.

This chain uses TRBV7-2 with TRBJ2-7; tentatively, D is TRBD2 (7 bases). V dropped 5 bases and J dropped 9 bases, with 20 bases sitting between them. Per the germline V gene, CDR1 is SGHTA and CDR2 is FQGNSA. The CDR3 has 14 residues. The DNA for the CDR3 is TGTGCCAGCAGCCGCCTAGGGGGAGGGTCGCGGCAGTACTTC. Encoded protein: CASSRLGGGSRQYF.

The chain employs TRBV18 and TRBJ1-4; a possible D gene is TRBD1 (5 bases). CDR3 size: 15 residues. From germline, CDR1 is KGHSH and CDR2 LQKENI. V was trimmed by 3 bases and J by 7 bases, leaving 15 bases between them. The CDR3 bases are TGTGCCAGCTCACCGGGGGGAAGAGTAGGTGAAAAACTGTTTTTT. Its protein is CASSPGGRVGEKLFF.

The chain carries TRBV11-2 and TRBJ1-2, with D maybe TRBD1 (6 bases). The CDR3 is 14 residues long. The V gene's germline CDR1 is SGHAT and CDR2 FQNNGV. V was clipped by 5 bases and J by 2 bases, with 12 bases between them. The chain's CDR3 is CASSEFQGNYGYTF. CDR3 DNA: TGTGCCAGCAGCGAATTTCAGGGGAACTATGGCTACACCTTC.

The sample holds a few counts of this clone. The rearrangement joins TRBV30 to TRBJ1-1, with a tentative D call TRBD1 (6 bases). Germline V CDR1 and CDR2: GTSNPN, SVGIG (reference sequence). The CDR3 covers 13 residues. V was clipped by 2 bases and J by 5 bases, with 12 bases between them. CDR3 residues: CAWSKGDRTEAFF. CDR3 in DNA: TGTGCCTGGAGTAAGGGGGACCGGACTGAAGCTTTCTTT.

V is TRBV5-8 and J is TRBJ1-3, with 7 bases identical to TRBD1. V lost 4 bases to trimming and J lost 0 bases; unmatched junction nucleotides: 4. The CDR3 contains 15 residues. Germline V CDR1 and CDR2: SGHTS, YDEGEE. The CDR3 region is CASSRGTVSGNTIYF. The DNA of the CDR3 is TGTGCCAGCAGCCGCGGGACAGTCTCTGGAAACACCATATATTTT.

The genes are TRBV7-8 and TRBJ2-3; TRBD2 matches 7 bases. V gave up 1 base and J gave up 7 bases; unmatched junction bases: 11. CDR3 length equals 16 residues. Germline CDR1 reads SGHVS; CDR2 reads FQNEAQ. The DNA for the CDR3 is TGTGCCAGCAGCTTAGTCTCCAGTCTGAGCGGGAATACGCAGTATTTT. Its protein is CASSLVSSLSGNTQYF.

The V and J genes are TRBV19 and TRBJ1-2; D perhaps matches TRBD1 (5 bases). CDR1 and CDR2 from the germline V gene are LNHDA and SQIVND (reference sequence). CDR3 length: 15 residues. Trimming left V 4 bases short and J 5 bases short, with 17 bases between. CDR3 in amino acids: CASSNSGSGAYGYTF. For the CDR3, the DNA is TGTGCCAGTAGTAATTCAGGGTCGGGTGCTTATGGCTACACCTTC. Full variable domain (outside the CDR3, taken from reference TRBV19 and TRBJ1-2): DGGITQSPKYLFRKEGQNVTLSCEQNLNHDAMYWYRQDPGQGLRLIYYSQIVNDFQKGDIAEGYSVSREKKESFPLTVTSAQKNPTAFYLCASSNSGSGAYGYTFGSGTRLTVV.

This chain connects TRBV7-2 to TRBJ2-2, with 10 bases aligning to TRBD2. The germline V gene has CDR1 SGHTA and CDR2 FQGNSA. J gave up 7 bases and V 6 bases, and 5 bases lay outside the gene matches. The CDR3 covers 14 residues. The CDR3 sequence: CASSSTSGVGELFF. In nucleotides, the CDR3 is TGTGCCAGCAGTTCAACTAGCGGGGTCGGGGAGCTGTTTTTT.

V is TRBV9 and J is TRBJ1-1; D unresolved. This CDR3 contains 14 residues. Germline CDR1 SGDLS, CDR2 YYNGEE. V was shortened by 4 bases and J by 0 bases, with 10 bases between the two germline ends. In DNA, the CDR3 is TGTGCCAGCAGCCCACGACTCCTGAACACTGAAGCTTTCTTT. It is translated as CASSPRLLNTEAFF.